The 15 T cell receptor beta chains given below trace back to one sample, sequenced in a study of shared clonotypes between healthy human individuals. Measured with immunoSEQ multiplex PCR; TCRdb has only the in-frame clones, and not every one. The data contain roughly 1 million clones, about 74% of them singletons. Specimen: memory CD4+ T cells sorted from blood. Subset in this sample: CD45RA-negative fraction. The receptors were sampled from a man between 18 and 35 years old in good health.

The CDR3: CASSPGRMGNQPQHF. The CDR3 bases are TGTGCCAGCAGCCCGGGACGGATGGGGAATCAGCCCCAGCATTTT. The chain links TRBV5-6 to TRBJ1-5; perhaps TRBD1 as D (5 bases). This CDR3 is 15 amino acids long. Trimming took 4 bases from V and 4 from J, leaving 15 bases between them. The germline CDR1 and CDR2 sequences are SGHDT and YYEEEE.

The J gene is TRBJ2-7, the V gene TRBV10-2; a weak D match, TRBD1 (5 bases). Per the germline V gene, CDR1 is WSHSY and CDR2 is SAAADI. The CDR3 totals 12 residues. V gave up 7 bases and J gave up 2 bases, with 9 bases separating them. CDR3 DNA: TGCGCCAGCAACCCAGGGACCTACGAGCAGTACTTC. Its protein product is CASNPGTYEQYF.

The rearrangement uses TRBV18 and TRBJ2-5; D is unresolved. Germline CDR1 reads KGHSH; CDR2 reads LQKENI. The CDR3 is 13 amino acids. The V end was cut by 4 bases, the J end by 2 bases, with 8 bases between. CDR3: CASSRTDQETQYF. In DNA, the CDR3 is TGTGCCAGCTCACGGACGGATCAAGAGACCCAGTACTTC.

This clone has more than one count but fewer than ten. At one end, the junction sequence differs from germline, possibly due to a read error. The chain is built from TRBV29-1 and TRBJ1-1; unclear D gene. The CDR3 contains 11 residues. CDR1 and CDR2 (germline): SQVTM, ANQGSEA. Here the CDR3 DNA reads TGCAGCGTCTCATCGGTCTCTGAGGCTTTCTTT. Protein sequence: CSVSSVSEAFF.

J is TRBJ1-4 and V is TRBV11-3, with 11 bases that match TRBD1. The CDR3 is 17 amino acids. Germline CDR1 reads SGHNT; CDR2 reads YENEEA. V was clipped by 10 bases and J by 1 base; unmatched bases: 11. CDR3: CATPGQGEGGTNEKLFF. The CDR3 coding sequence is TGTGCCACCCCGGGACAGGGGGAAGGCGGAACTAATGAAAAACTGTTTTTT. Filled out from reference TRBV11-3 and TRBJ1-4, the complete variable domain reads EAGVVQSPRYKIIEKKQPVAFWCNPISGHNTLYWYLQNLGQGPELLIRYENEEAVDDSQLPKDRFSAERLKGVDSTLKIQPAELGDSAVYLCATPGQGEGGTNEKLFFGSGTQLSVL.

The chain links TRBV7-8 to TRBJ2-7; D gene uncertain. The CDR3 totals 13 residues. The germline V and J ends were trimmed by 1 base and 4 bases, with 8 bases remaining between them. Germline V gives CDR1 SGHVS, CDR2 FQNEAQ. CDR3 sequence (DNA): TGTGCCAGCAGCTTAGAATTGGCATACGAGCAGTACTTC. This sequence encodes CASSLELAYEQYF.

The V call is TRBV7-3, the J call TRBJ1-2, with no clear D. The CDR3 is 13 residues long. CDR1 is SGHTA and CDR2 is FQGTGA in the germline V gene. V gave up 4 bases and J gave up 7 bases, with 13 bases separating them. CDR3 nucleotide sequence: TGTGCCAGCAGCTCCGCGGTAGGAGGTGGCTACACCTTC. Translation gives CASSSAVGGGYTF.

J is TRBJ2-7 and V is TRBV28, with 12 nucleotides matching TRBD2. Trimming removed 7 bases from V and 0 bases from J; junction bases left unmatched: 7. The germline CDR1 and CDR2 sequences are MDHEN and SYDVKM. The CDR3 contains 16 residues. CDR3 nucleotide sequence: TGTGCCAGCATGGGACTAGCGGGTGCCTCCTCCTACGAGCAGTACTTC. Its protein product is CASMGLAGASSYEQYF.

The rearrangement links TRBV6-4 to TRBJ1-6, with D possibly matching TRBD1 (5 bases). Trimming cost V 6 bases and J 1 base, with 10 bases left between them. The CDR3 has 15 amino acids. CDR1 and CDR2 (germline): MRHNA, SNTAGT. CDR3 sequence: CASREQDSYNSPLHF. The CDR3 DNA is TGTGCCAGCAGGGAACAGGATTCCTATAATTCACCCCTCCACTTT.

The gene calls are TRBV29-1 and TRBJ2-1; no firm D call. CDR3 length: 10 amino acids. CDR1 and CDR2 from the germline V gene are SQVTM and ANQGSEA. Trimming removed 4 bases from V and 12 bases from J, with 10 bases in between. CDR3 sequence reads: CSVVHEAQFF. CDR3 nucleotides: TGCAGCGTTGTTCACGAGGCGCAGTTCTTC.

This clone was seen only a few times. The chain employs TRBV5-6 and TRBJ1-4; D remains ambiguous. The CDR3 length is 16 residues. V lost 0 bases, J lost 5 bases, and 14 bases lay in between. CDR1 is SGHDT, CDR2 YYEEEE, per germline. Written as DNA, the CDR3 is TGTGCCAGCAGCTTGGGGAGCATTTTAGGAAATGAAAAACTGTTTTTT. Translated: CASSLGSILGNEKLFF.

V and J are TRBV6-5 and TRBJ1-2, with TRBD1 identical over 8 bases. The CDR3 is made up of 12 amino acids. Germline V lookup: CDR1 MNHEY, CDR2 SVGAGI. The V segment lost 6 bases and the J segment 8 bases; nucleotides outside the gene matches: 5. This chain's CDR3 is CASRGTGEGYTF. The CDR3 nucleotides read TGTGCCAGCAGAGGGACAGGTGAAGGCTACACCTTC.

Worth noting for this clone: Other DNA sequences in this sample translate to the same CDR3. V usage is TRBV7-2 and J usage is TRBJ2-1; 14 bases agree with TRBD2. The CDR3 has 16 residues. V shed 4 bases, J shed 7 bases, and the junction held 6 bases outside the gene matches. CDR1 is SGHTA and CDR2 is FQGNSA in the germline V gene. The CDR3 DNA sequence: TGTGCCAGCAGCTCGACTAGCGGGAGGGCCGGTAATGAGCAGTTCTTC. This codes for CASSSTSGRAGNEQFF.

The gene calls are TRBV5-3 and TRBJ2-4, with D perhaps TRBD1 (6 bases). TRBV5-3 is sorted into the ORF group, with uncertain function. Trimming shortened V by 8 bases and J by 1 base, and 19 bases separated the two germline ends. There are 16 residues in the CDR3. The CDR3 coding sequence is TGTGCCAGGTGGTGGGGGCGGTGGGACGCCAAAAACATTCAGTACTTC. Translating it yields CARWWGRWDAKNIQYF.

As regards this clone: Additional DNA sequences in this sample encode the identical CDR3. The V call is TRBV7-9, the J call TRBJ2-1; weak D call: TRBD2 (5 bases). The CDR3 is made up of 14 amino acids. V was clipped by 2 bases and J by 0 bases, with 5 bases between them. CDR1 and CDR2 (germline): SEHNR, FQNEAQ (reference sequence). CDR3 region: CASSLTSSYNEQFF. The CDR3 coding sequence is TGTGCCAGCAGCTTAACTAGCTCCTACAATGAGCAGTTCTTC.